One sample yielded the 20 T cell receptor beta chains listed below, sequenced in a study of blood T cells in healthy people across ages. Combining a sample-barcoded 5' primer with a J-beta primer mix, a second PCR ran for about 7 to 12 cycles. Via MiXCR, TCRdb re-called the 5' RACE reads, giving one row per CDR3 protein. There are about 800,000 distinct CDR3 sequences in the sample; 25% occur only once, and around 3.6% lies in the top ten. This sample was also put to use in a study of T cells of mothers and their children.

The material sequenced was blood. These receptors were collected from a boy aged 10-17 years in good health.

The chain carries TRBV30 and TRBJ2-5; tentatively, D is TRBD1 (6 bases). Looked up from germline, CDR1 is GTSNPN and CDR2 is SVGIG (reference sequence). The V and J ends lost 7 bases and 2 bases respectively, with 11 bases between them. CDR3 length: 12 amino acids. As DNA, the CDR3 is TGTGCCTTTGGGACACTTCAAGAGACCCAGTACTTC. This codes for CAFGTLQETQYF.

This clonotype was counted between two and nine times. J is TRBJ2-5 and V is TRBV28, with D unresolved. The end of the DNA fits TRBJ2-7 better, so the J call may be wrong. Germline CDR1 MDHEN, CDR2 SYDVKM. This CDR3 contains 12 residues. CDR3 protein: CASSLLTSEQYF. CDR3 in DNA: TGTGCCAGCAGTTTATTGACCAGCGAGCAGTACTTC.

The chain is built from TRBV6-2 or TRBV6-3 and TRBJ1-5; D gene uncertain. The CDR3 is 13 residues long. Trimming stripped 6 bases from V and 6 bases from J, with 12 bases between. Germline CDR1 and CDR2: MNHEY and SVGEGT. Here the CDR3 reads CASRFQYGQPQHF. The CDR3 nucleotides are TGTGCCAGCAGATTCCAGTACGGTCAGCCCCAGCATTTT.

This chain connects TRBV5-1 to TRBJ2-1; D might be TRBD2 (6 bases). From germline, CDR1 is SGHRS and CDR2 YFSETQ. V was clipped by 4 bases and J by 8 bases, with 19 bases between them. This CDR3 comprises 15 residues. CDR3 residues: CASSPPTAGGDEQFF. The CDR3 DNA follows: TGCGCCAGCAGCCCCCCCACGGCCGGAGGGGATGAGCAGTTCTTC.

The chain recombines TRBV5-6 with TRBJ2-4; no clear D gene. Germline V gene sequence: CDR1 SGHDT, CDR2 YYEEEE. The V gene lost 5 bases and the J gene lost 1 base, with 19 bases spanning the gap. The CDR3 length is 17 residues. The CDR3, as DNA: TGTGCCAGCAGACTGGGTAGTGCGGCATGGGCCAAAAACATTCAGTACTTC. It is translated as CASRLGSAAWAKNIQYF. The full variable domain, completed using reference TRBV5-6 and TRBJ2-4, is DAGVTQSPTHLIKTRGQQVTLRCSPKSGHDTVSWYQQALGQGPQFIFQYYEEEERQRGNFPDRFSGHQFPNYSSELNVNALLLGDSALYLCASRLGSAAWAKNIQYFGAGTRLSVL.

In DNA, the CDR3 is TGCAGCGTTGAAGGTCCGGAGTGGGACAGGGGGGCCGAGAGCTCCTACAATGAGCAGTTCTTC. This gives the protein CSVEGPEWDRGAESSYNEQFF. J is TRBJ2-1 and V is TRBV29-1, with 11 bases fitting TRBD1. V was pared by 1 base and J by 0 bases, with 17 bases of the junction left unmatched. The CDR3 loop spans 21 amino acids. Germline V gene lookup returns CDR1 SQVTM and CDR2 ANQGSEA.

The J gene is TRBJ2-3, the V gene TRBV4-3; 9 bases map to TRBD1. Germline-derived CDR1 and CDR2 are LGHNA and YSLEER. Losses at the gene ends were 1 base for V and 5 bases for J; bases not matched to a gene: 4. The CDR3 extends over 15 amino acids. CDR3 protein: CASSQGGQGGDTQYF. Here the CDR3 DNA reads TGCGCCAGCAGCCAAGGGGGACAGGGAGGAGATACGCAGTATTTT.

V gene TRBV28 combines with J gene TRBJ2-1; no clear D gene. The CDR3 runs to 16 residues. In germline, CDR1 is MDHEN, CDR2 SYDVKM. V lost 2 bases and J lost 2, with 13 bases in between. CDR3 loop: CASSLRGSSTYNEQFF. The CDR3 DNA follows: TGTGCCAGCAGTTTAAGAGGCAGCTCGACCTACAATGAGCAGTTCTTC.

The chain employs TRBV21-1 and TRBJ2-2; no check of the table's D call, TRBD2, against the DNA was made. TRBV21-1 is classified as a pseudogene. This CDR3 is 16 amino acids long. In nucleotides, the CDR3 is TGTGCCAGCAGCTTATACCAGGAGGGAAACACCGGGGAGCTGTTTTTT. Translated: CASSLYQEGNTGELFF.

This clonotype was picked up a small number of times. The chain employs TRBV11-2 and TRBJ2-1; 8 bases agree with TRBD1. The CDR3 length is 13 residues. The junction had 4 bases not matched to a gene; V was cut back by 5 bases and J by 7 bases. The V gene's germline CDR1 is SGHAT and CDR2 FQNNGV. CDR3 protein: CASSDTGGNEQFF. In DNA, the CDR3 is TGTGCCAGCAGCGACACAGGGGGAAATGAGCAGTTCTTC.

The sample holds a few counts of this clonotype. The V gene is TRBV4-1, the J gene TRBJ1-1, with D hard to call. The germline CDR1 and CDR2 sequences are MGHRA and YSYEKL. CDR3 length equals 14 residues. V lost 5 bases and J lost 1, with 11 bases in between. For the CDR3, the DNA is TGCGCCAGCAGCTGGGATAAGGGGAACACTGAAGCTTTCTTT. Protein: CASSWDKGNTEAFF.

The chain couples TRBV12-3 or TRBV12-4 to TRBJ2-1, with D perhaps TRBD1 (5 bases). V dropped 1 base and J dropped 6 bases, with 7 bases sitting between them. This CDR3 is 13 amino acids long. Written as DNA, the CDR3 is TGTGCCAGCAGTTTAGGACAGCTCAATGAGCAGTTCTTC. Translation: CASSLGQLNEQFF.

The chain uses TRBV27 and TRBJ1-1, with TRBD1 identical over 11 bases. V gave up 8 bases and J gave up 7 bases; unmatched junction bases: 12. Germline V CDR1 and CDR2: MNHEY, SMNVEV (reference sequence). This CDR3 region has 15 residues. In DNA form, the CDR3 reads TGTGCCAGCTCCGGGGTTGGACAGGGGGCCGGTGAAGCTTTCTTT. It encodes CASSGVGQGAGEAFF.

V and J are TRBV2 and TRBJ2-2; D is undetermined. The V end lost 5 bases, the J end lost 1 base, and 8 bases lay between the germline ends. This CDR3 has 14 residues. CDR1 SNHLY and CDR2 FYNNEI come from the germline V gene. The CDR3 reads CASSSVLNTGELFF. CDR3 DNA: TGTGCCAGCAGTTCGGTTCTGAACACCGGGGAGCTGTTTTTT. The full variable domain, completed using reference TRBV2 and TRBJ2-2, is EPEVTQTPSHQVTQMGQEVILRCVPISNHLYFYWYRQILGQKVEFLVSFYNNEISEKSEIFDDQFSVERPDGSNFTLKIRSTKLEDSAMYFCASSSVLNTGELFFGEGSRLTVL.

The chain combines TRBV7-2 with TRBJ2-2; D unclear. Germline CDR1 and CDR2: SGHTA and FQGNSA. The V end lost 0 bases, the J end lost 1 base, and 9 bases lay between the germline ends. The CDR3 spans 16 residues. CDR3 nucleotide sequence: TGTGCCAGCAGCTTAGCGGTCCTGTTGAACACCGGGGAGCTGTTTTTT. Encoded protein: CASSLAVLLNTGELFF.

This clonotype was detected a few times. The chain recombines TRBV29-1 with TRBJ1-1, with unresolved D. Germline CDR1 is SQVTM and CDR2 is ANQGSEA. The CDR3 totals 12 residues. The germline V and J ends were trimmed by 4 bases and 6 bases, with 12 bases remaining between them. CDR3 coding DNA: TGCAGCGTTGTAGGAGGTTTGGCTGAAGCTTTCTTT. Translation: CSVVGGLAEAFF.

This clonotype was counted ten times or more. The V gene is TRBV7-9, the J gene TRBJ1-5; D perhaps matches TRBD1 (6 bases). Germline CDR1 and CDR2: SEHNR and FQNEAQ (reference sequence). Trimming pared 0 bases from V and 2 bases from J, leaving 14 bases between. CDR3 length equals 17 residues. CDR3 region: CASSLAWGAHGNQPQHF. CDR3 bases: TGTGCCAGCAGCTTAGCTTGGGGGGCGCACGGCAATCAGCCCCAGCATTTT. The whole variable domain, filled in from reference TRBV7-9 and TRBJ1-5, reads DTGVSQNPRHKITKRGQNVTFRCDPISEHNRLYWYRQTLGQGPEFLTYFQNEAQLEKSRLLSDRFSAERPKGSFSTLEIQRTEQGDSAMYLCASSLAWGAHGNQPQHFGDGTRLSIL.

The rearrangement joins TRBV28 to TRBJ2-7; 7 bases fit TRBD1. The ends lost 5 bases at V and 1 base at J; junction bases unmatched: 14. The CDR3 covers 17 residues. Germline V lookup: CDR1 MDHEN, CDR2 SYDVKM. CDR3: CASSAPTGPKSSYEQYF. Here the CDR3 DNA reads TGTGCCAGCAGTGCGCCGACAGGGCCCAAAAGTTCCTACGAGCAGTACTTC.

This chain uses TRBV10-3 with TRBJ2-6, with D uncertain. The germline V gene encodes CDR1 ENHRY and CDR2 SYGVKD. The V and J ends lost 10 bases and 4 bases respectively, with 2 bases between them. The CDR3 has 10 residues. The chain's CDR3 is CATGANVLTF. For the CDR3, the DNA is TGTGCCACCGGGGCCAACGTCCTGACTTTC.

This clonotype was counted only a few times. V gene TRBV28 combines with J gene TRBJ2-4; TRBD1 matches at 8 bases. The germline V gene has CDR1 MDHEN and CDR2 SYDVKM. The CDR3 has 18 amino acids. With V trimmed by 7 bases and J by 8 bases, 22 bases remained unmatched. The CDR3 DNA sequence: TGTGCCAGCAACACTGACCGAGAATTTACAGGGGGAATAGACATTCAGTACTTC. It translates to CASNTDREFTGGIDIQYF. Combining the CDR3 with reference TRBV28 and TRBJ2-4 gives the whole variable domain DVKVTQSSRYLVKRTGEKVFLECVQDMDHENMFWYRQDPGLGLRLIYFSYDVKMKEKGDIPEGYSVSREKKERFSLILESASTNQTSMYLCASNTDREFTGGIDIQYFGAGTRLSVL.